This T cell receptor (beta chain) was sequenced during a study of cytomegalovirus exposure and HLA in healthy donors. Whole-study findings and limits: Researchers reported in a later analysis that a missense DCLRE1C variant was tied to TCR beta V- and J-gene trimming.

Concerning this clone itself: The target antigen is unknown.

This PCR relied on a set of 60 Vbeta primers and 13 Jbeta primers. Sequenced by immunoSEQ multiplex PCR; TCRdb stores in-frame clones only, minus some. The data show roughly 180,000 clones, roughly 83% seen once. The clonotype originates from a boy younger than 10 in good health and CMV-seronegative. The specimen sequenced was PBMCs.

Here the CDR3 DNA reads TGTGCCAGCAGCGCAGGGACAGGGTATTCCTACGAGCAGTACTTC. This sequence encodes CASSAGTGYSYEQYF. The rearrangement links TRBV9 to TRBJ2-7, with TRBD1 matching over 9 bases. From germline, CDR1 is SGDLS and CDR2 YYNGEE. V shed 3 bases, J shed 1 base, and the junction held 5 bases outside the gene matches. The CDR3 runs to 15 residues.